The T cell receptor beta chain described here comes from a study of cytomegalovirus exposure and HLA in healthy donors. Healthy bone marrow donors formed the donor group. Unrecorded immune exposure was likely among donors, who were nominally healthy when sampled. In the PCR, 60 Vbeta and 13 Jbeta primers were used. Here immunoSEQ multiplex PCR was the method, and the copy in TCRdb shows in-frame clones only, minus some. This sample's table has about 90,000 clones. Specimen: PBMCs. The TCR was taken from a woman in her thirties in good health and CMV-seronegative.

The CDR3 sequence is CASSLAGRSSGANVLTF. The CDR3 DNA reads TGTGCCAGCAGCTTAGCAGGCCGGAGCTCTGGGGCCAACGTCCTGACTTTC. This rearrangement joins TRBV7-2 to TRBJ2-6; D is uncertain. CDR3 length equals 17 residues. V lost 0 bases and J lost 0, with 9 bases in between. Per germline, CDR1 SGHTA and CDR2 FQGNSA.